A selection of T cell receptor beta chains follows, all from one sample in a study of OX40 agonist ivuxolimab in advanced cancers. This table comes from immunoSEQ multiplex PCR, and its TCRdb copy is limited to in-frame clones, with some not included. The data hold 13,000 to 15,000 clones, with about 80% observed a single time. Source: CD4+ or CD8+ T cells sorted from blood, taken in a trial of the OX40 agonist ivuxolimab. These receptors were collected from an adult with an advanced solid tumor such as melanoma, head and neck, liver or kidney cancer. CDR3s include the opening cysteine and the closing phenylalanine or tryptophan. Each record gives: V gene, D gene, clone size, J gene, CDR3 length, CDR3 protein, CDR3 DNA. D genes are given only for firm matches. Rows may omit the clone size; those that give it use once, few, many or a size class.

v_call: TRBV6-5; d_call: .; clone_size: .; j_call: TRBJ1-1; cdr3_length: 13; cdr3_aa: CASSYSILGEAFF; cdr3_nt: TGTGCCAGCAGTTACTCGATTTTGGGGGAAGCTTTCTTT
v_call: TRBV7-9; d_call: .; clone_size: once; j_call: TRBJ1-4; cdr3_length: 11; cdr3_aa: CASSRPGELFF; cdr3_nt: TGTGCCAGCAGCCGCCCAGGGGAACTGTTTTTT
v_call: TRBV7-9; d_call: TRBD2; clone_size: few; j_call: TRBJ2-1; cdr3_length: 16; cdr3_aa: CASSLSSGLAGNEQFF; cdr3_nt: TGTGCCAGCAGCTTAAGTTCGGGACTAGCGGGGAATGAGCAGTTCTTC
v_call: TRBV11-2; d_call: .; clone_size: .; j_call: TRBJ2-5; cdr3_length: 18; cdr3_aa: CASSSPGGSRTNQETQYF; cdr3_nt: TGTGCCAGCAGCTCCCCAGGAGGGTCTCGTACAAATCAAGAGACCCAGTACTTC
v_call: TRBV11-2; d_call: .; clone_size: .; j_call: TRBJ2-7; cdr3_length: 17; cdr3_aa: CASSLDLGQLGNYEQYF; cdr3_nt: TGTGCCAGCAGCTTAGATCTAGGCCAGCTGGGGAACTACGAGCAGTACTTC
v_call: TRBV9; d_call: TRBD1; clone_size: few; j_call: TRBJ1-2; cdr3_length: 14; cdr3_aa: CASSPDRSSNGYTF; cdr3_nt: TGTGCCAGCAGCCCGGACAGGAGTAGTAATGGCTACACCTTC
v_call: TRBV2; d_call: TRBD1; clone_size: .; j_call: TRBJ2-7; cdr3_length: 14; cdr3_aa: CASRAGQGWPEQYF; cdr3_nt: TGTGCCAGCAGAGCCGGACAGGGATGGCCCGAGCAGTACTTC
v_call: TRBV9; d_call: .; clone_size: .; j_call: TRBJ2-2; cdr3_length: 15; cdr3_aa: CASSVFPGPGGELFF; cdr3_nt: TGTGCCAGCAGCGTATTTCCAGGGCCAGGCGGGGAGCTGTTTTTT
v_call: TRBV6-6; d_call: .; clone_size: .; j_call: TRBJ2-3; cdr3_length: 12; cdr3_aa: CASSYGTDTQYF; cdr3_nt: TGTGCCAGCAGTTACGGCACAGATACGCAGTATTTT
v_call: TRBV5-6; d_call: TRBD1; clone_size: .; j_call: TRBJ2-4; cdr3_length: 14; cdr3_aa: CASSLAGQENIQYF; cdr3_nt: TGTGCCAGCAGCTTGGCAGGACAGGAAAACATTCAGTACTTC
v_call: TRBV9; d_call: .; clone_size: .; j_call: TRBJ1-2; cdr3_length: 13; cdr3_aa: CASSPGTFYGYTF; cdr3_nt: TGTGCCAGCAGCCCCGGGACATTCTATGGCTACACCTTC
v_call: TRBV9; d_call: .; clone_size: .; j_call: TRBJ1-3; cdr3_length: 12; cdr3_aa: CASRGYGNTIYF; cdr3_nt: TGTGCCAGCAGGGGGTACGGAAACACCATATATTTT
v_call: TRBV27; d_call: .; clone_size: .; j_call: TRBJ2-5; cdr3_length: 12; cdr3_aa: CASSTTPRAQYF; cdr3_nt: TGTGCCAGCAGTACAACCCCCAGGGCCCAGTACTTC
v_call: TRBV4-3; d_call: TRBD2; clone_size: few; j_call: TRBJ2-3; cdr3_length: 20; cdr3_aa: CASSHSHTGLAGGLTDTQYF; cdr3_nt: TGCGCCAGCAGCCATTCTCACACGGGACTAGCGGGGGGGCTAACAGATACGCAGTATTTT
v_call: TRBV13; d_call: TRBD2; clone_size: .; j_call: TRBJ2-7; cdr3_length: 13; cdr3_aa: CASNKAGVNEQYF; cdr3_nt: TGTGCCAGCAACAAAGCGGGGGTAAACGAGCAGTACTTC
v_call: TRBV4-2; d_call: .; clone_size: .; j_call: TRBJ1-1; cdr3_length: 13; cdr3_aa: CASSPPMNTEAFF; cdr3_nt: TGTGCCAGCAGCCCCCCCATGAACACTGAAGCTTTCTTT
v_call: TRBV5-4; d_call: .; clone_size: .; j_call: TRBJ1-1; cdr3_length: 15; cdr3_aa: CASSSLGAEHTEAFF; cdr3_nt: TGTGCCAGCAGCTCTCTAGGCGCTGAACACACTGAAGCTTTCTTT
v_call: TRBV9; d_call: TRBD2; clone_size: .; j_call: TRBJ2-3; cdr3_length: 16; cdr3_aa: CASSVPSGEYTDTQYF; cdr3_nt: TGTGCCAGCAGCGTACCCAGCGGGGAGTACACAGATACGCAGTATTTT
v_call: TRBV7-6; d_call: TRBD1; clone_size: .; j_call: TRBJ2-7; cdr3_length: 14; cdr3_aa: CASSPGTGAYEQYF; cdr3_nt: TGTGCCAGCAGCCCCGGGACAGGGGCATACGAGCAGTACTTC
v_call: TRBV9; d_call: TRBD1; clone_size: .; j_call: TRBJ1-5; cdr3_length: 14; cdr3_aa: CASSEQGKGQPQHF; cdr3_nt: TGTGCCAGCAGCGAACAGGGGAAAGGTCAGCCCCAGCATTTT
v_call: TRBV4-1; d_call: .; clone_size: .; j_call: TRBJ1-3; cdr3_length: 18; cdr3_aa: CASSQDRRGEVSGNTIYF; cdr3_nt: TGCGCCAGCAGCCAAGATCGGCGCGGCGAGGTCTCTGGAAACACCATATATTTT
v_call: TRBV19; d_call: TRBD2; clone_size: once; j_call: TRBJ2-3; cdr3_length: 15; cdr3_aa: CASKEGTSGADTQYF; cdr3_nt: TGTGCCAGTAAAGAGGGGACTAGCGGGGCAGATACGCAGTATTTT
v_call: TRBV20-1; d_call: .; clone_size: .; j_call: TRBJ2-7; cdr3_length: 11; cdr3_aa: CSALTGWEQYF; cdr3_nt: TGCAGTGCTCTGACAGGATGGGAGCAGTACTTC
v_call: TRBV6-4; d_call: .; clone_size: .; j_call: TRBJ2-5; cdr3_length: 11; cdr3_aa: CANETGPTQYF; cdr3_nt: TGTGCCAACGAGACCGGCCCGACCCAGTACTTC
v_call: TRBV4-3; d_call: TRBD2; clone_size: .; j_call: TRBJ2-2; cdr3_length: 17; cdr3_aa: CASSQDVAGEGAGELFF; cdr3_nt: TGCGCCAGCAGCCAAGATGTGGCGGGGGAAGGGGCCGGGGAGCTGTTTTTT
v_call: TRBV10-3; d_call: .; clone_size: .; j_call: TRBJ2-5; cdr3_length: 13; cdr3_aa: CAISGENQETQYF; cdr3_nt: TGTGCCATCAGTGGAGAGAACCAAGAGACCCAGTACTTC
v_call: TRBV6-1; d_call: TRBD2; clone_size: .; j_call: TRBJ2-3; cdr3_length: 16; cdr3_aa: CASSDRFDGGTDTQYF; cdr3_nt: TGTGCCAGCAGTGACCGCTTTGACGGGGGGACAGATACGCAGTATTTT
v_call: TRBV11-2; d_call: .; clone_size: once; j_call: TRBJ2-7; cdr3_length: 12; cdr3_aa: CASSLGSYEQYF; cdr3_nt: TGTGCCAGCAGCTTAGGGTCCTACGAGCAGTACTTC
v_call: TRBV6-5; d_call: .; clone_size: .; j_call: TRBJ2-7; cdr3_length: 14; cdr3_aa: CASSYGQGSYEQYF; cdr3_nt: TGTGCCAGCAGTTACGGGCAGGGATCCTACGAGCAGTACTTC
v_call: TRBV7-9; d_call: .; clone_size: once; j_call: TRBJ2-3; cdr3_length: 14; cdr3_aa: CASSYPGSTDTQYF; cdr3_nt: TGTGCCAGCAGCTACCCGGGATCCACAGATACGCAGTATTTT
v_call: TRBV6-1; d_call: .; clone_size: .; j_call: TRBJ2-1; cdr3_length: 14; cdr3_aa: CASSEGGTINEQFF; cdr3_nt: TGTGCCAGCAGTGAAGGGGGAACGATCAATGAGCAGTTCTTC
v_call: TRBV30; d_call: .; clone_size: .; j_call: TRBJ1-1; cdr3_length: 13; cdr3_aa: CAWSAQVNTEAFF; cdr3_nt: TGTGCCTGGAGTGCTCAGGTGAACACTGAAGCTTTCTTT
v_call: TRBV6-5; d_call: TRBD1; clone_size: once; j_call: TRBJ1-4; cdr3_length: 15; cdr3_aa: CASSVQGAANEKLFF; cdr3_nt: TGTGCCAGCAGTGTCCAGGGGGCGGCTAATGAAAAACTGTTTTTT
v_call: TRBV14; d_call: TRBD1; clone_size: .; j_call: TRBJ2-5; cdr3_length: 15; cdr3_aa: CASSQEGTELETQYF; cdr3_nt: TGTGCCAGCAGCCAAGAAGGGACAGAACTAGAGACCCAGTACTTC
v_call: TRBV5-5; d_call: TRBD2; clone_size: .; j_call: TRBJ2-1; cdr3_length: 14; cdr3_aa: CASLHGGELNEQFF; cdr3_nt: TGTGCCAGTCTACATGGGGGGGAATTAAATGAGCAGTTCTTC
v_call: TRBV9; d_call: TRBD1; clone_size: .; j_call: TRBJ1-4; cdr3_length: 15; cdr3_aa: CASSRSGTVNEKLFF; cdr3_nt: TGTGCCAGCAGCCGTTCCGGGACAGTCAATGAAAAACTGTTTTTT